The 13 T cell receptor beta chains below come from one sample, sequenced in a study of T cells in Graves' hyperthyroidism and ophthalmopathy. Authors of the study amplified TCR beta CDR3 regions from RNA transcripts. Using the HTBI primer set, a first-round RT-PCR was run on the TCR CDR3. TCRdb recomputed calls from the multiplex PCR reads with MiXCR, one row per CDR3 protein. This table holds about 520,000 distinct CDR3 sequences, roughly 25% found once. The source material was blood. The receptor set was obtained from a woman younger than 45 with Graves' ophthalmopathy.

This chain links TRBV11-2 with TRBJ2-5, with TRBD1 identical over 7 bases. The CDR3 is made up of 16 amino acids. The germline gives CDR1 SGHAT, CDR2 FQNNGV. V lost 1 base, J lost 5 bases, and 10 bases stayed unmatched. CDR3 loop: CASSLGTGVNRETQYF. The CDR3 bases are TGTGCCAGCAGCTTAGGCACAGGGGTAAATCGTGAGACCCAGTACTTC.

CDR3 region: CASSGGLEETQYF. In DNA form, the CDR3 reads TGTGCCAGCAGCGGGGGACTGGAAGAGACCCAGTACTTC. The chain carries TRBV5-6 and TRBJ2-5, with D possibly being TRBD2 (6 bases). From germline, CDR1 is SGHDT and CDR2 YYEEEE. The CDR3 is 13 amino acids. Deletions cut 4 bases from V and 3 bases from J, with 10 bases between. The full variable domain, completed using reference TRBV5-6 and TRBJ2-5, is DAGVTQSPTHLIKTRGQQVTLRCSPKSGHDTVSWYQQALGQGPQFIFQYYEEEERQRGNFPDRFSGHQFPNYSSELNVNALLLGDSALYLCASSGGLEETQYFGPGTRLLVL.

This clonotype was detected a few times. The chain recombines TRBV19 with TRBJ1-1; D remains ambiguous. This CDR3 contains 15 residues. Germline V gene sequence: CDR1 LNHDA, CDR2 SQIVND (reference sequence). The V end lost 3 bases, the J end lost 3 bases, and 14 bases lay between the germline ends. CDR3 DNA sequence: TGTGCCAGTAGTATTGGATGGACTCTGGACACTGAAGCTTTCTTT. This codes for CASSIGWTLDTEAFF.

In its sample, this clonotype was seen many times. This CDR3 is CASSLSHQEKSPYGYTF. The CDR3 region has the DNA TGTGCCAGCAGTTTATCCCATCAGGAGAAGTCCCCATATGGCTACACCTTC. The V and J genes are TRBV27 and TRBJ1-2; D gene uncertain. Trimming removed 0 bases at V and 5 bases at J, with 19 bases between. Germline CDR1 reads MNHEY; CDR2 reads SMNVEV (reference sequence). This CDR3 has 17 amino acids.

Many counts were recorded for this clonotype. V usage is TRBV12-3 or TRBV12-4 and J usage is TRBJ2-2, with D possibly being TRBD2 (6 bases). This CDR3 contains 13 residues. V lost 8 bases and J 4 bases, leaving 11 bases between the germline ends. The chain's CDR3 is CASQLASTGELFF. Written as DNA, the CDR3 is TGTGCCAGCCAACTAGCATCCACCGGGGAGCTGTTTTTT.

The chain has TRBV12-5 and TRBJ2-7; D gene uncertain. The CDR3 spans 15 residues. Germline assignment: CDR1 LGHNT and CDR2 FRNRAP. V was cut by 3 bases and J by 0 bases, with 12 bases left in between. The CDR3 sequence: CASGFYPGISYEQYF. CDR3 in DNA: TGTGCTAGTGGTTTCTACCCGGGTATCTCCTACGAGCAGTACTTC.

Details on this clonotype: This may arise from a read error, as a much more abundant clone is one base away. The chain uses TRBV11-2 and TRBJ1-6; no clear D gene. The CDR3 length is 15 residues. Deletions cut 2 bases from V and 8 bases from J, with 13 bases between. CDR1 and CDR2 from the germline V gene are SGHAT and FQNNGV. CDR3 nucleotide sequence: TGTGCCAGCAGCTTATGCAGTCGCGGGTATTCACCCCTCCACTTT. Translating gives CASSLCSRGYSPLHF.

This clonotype was seen ten or more times. V is TRBV12-3 or TRBV12-4 and J is TRBJ2-5; D call uncertain. The CDR3 is made up of 11 amino acids. Trimming removed 8 bases from V and 4 bases from J, with 8 bases in between. CDR3 in DNA: TGTGCCAGCCGCTTAGTAGAGACCCAGTACTTC. Amino acid sequence: CASRLVETQYF.

This clonotype was found many times. A read error may produce the germline difference seen at one junction end. V usage is TRBV20-1 and J usage is TRBJ2-4, with D possibly TRBD2 on 5 matching bases. Per the germline V gene, CDR1 is DFQATT and CDR2 is SNEGSKA (reference sequence). This CDR3 has 13 amino acids. CDR3 nucleotide sequence: TGCAGTGCTAGAGTTCTAGCCAAAAACATTAAGTACTTC. Translation: CSARVLAKNIKYF.

This clonotype has at least ten counts. The chain recombines TRBV7-9 with TRBJ1-1, with no clear D. The germline V gene encodes CDR1 SEHNR and CDR2 FQNEAQ (reference sequence). This CDR3 spans 9 amino acids. Trimming pared 5 bases from V and 12 bases from J, leaving 7 bases between. The CDR3 nucleotides read TGTGCCAGCAGCCCCTCCCCTTTCTTT. Its protein is CASSPSPFF.

As concerns this clonotype: No conserved phenylalanine or tryptophan ends this CDR3, so it is likely a read error. CDR3 sequence: CASSSQGIYGYTV. As DNA, the CDR3 is TGTGCCAGCAGCTCGCAGGGGATCTATGGCTACACCGTC. The V and J genes are TRBV5-4 and TRBJ1-2; D possibly corresponds to TRBD1 (6 bases). The V gene lost 3 bases and the J gene lost 4 bases, with 10 bases spanning the gap. The V gene's germline CDR1 is SGHNT and CDR2 YYREEE (reference sequence). The CDR3 is made up of 13 amino acids.

This chain uses TRBV7-9 with TRBJ1-1, with D perhaps matching TRBD1 (6 bases). The CDR3 contains 12 residues. Per germline, CDR1 SEHNR and CDR2 FQNEAQ (reference sequence). Deletions cut 7 bases from V and 7 bases from J, with 13 bases between. Here the CDR3 reads CASILGQGEAFF. In DNA form, the CDR3 reads TGTGCCAGCATACTGGGACAAGGTGAAGCTTTCTTT. Full variable domain (outside the CDR3, taken from reference TRBV7-9 and TRBJ1-1): DTGVSQNPRHKITKRGQNVTFRCDPISEHNRLYWYRQTLGQGPEFLTYFQNEAQLEKSRLLSDRFSAERPKGSFSTLEIQRTEQGDSAMYLCASILGQGEAFFGQGTRLTVV.

Many counts were recorded for this clonotype. The V and J genes are TRBV5-1 and TRBJ1-2; no definite D call. CDR3 size: 15 residues. The V gene lost 5 bases and the J gene lost 0 bases, with 14 bases spanning the gap. CDR1 and CDR2 from the germline V gene are SGHRS and YFSETQ. The CDR3 coding sequence is TGCGCCAGCAGAGAAGACGTTCGAGCTAACTATGGCTACACCTTC. It is translated as CASREDVRANYGYTF.